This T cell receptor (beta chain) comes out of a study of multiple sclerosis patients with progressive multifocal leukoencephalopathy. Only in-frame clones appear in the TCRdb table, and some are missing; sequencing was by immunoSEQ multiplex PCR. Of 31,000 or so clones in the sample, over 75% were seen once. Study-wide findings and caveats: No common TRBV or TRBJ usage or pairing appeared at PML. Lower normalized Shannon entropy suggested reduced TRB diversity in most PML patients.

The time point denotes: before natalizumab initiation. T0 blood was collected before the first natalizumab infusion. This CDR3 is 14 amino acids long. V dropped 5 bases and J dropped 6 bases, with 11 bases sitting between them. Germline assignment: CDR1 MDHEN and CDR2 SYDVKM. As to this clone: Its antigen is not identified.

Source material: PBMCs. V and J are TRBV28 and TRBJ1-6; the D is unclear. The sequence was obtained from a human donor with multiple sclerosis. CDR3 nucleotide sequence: TGTGCCAGCAGTCTGGACTTATCTAATTCACCCCTCCACTTT. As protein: CASSLDLSNSPLHF. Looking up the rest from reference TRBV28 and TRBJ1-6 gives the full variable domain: DVKVTQSSRYLVKRTGEKVFLECVQDMDHENMFWYRQDPGLGLRLIYFSYDVKMKEKGDIPEGYSVSREKKERFSLILESASTNQTSMYLCASSLDLSNSPLHFGNGTRLTVT.